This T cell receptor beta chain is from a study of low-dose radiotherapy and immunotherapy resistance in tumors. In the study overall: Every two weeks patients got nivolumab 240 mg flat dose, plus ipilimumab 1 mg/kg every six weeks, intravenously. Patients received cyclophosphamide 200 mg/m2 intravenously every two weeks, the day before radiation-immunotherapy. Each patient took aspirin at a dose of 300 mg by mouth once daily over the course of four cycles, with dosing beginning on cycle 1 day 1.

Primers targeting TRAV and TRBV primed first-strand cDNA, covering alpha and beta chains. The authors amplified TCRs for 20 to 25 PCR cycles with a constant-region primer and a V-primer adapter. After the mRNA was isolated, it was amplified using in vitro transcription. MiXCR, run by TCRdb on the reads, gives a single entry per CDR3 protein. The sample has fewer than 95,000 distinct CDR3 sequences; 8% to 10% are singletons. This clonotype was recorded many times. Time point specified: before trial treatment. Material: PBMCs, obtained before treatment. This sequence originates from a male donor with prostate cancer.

The CDR3 DNA reads as TGTGCCAGCAGCCAAGTTATCGGACTTGAAGCTTTCTTT. Amino acids: CASSQVIGLEAFF. The chain has TRBV3-1 and TRBJ1-1; D is unresolved. Trimming cost V 1 base and J 7 bases, with 10 bases left between them. In germline, CDR1 is LGHDT, CDR2 YNNKEL (reference sequence). This CDR3 has 13 amino acids. Using reference TRBV3-1 and TRBJ1-1 for the parts outside the CDR3, the full variable domain is DTAVSQTPKYLVTQMGNDKSIKCEQNLGHDTMYWYKQDSKKFLKIMFSYNNKELIINETVPNRFSPKSPDKAHLNLHINSLELGDSAVYFCASSQVIGLEAFFGQGTRLTVV.